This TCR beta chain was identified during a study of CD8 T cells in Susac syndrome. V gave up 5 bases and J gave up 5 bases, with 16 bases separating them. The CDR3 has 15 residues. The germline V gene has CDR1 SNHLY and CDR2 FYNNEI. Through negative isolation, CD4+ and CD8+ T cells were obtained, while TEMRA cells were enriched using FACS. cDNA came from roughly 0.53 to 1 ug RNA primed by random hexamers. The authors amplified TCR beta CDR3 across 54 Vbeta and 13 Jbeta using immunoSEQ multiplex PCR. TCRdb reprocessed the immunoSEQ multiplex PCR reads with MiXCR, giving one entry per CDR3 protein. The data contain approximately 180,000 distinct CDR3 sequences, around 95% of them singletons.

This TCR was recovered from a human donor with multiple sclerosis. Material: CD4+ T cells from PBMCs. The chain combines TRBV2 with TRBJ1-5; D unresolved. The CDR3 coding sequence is TGTGCCAGCAGTCCTCGAGGGTCGAAGGATCAGCCCCAGCATTTT. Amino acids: CASSPRGSKDQPQHF.